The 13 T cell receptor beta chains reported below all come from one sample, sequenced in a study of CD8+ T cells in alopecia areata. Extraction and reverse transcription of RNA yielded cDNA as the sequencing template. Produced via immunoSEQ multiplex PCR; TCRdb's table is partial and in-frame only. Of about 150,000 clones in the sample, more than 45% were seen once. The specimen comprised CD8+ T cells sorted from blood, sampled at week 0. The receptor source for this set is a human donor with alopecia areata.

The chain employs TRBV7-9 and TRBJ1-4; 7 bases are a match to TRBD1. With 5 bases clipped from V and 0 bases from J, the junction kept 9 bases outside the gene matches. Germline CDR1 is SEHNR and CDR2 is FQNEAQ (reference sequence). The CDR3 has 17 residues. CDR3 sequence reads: CASSPRGGSATNEKLFF. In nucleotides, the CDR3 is TGTGCCAGCAGCCCCAGGGGGGGCAGCGCAACTAATGAAAAACTGTTTTTT.

CDR3 amino acids: CASSTRDRDYQETQYF. DNA of the CDR3: TGTGCCAGCAGCACGAGAGACAGAGATTACCAAGAGACCCAGTACTTC. This chain connects TRBV2 to TRBJ2-5, with a possible D match to TRBD1 (5 bases). The germline V gene encodes CDR1 SNHLY and CDR2 FYNNEI. The CDR3 spans 16 residues. The V end was cut by 6 bases, the J end by 0 bases, with 17 bases between.

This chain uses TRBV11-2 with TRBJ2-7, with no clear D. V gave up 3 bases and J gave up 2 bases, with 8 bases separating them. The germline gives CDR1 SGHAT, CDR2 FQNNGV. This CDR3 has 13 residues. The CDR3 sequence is CASSFTATYEQYF. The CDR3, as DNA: TGTGCCAGCAGCTTCACGGCCACCTACGAGCAGTACTTC.

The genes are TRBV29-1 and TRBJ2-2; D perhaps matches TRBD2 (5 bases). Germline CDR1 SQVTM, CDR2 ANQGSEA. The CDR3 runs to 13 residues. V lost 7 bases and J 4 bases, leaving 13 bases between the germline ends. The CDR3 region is CSAGGRGTGELFF. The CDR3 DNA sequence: TGCAGCGCCGGCGGACGGGGCACCGGGGAGCTGTTTTTT.

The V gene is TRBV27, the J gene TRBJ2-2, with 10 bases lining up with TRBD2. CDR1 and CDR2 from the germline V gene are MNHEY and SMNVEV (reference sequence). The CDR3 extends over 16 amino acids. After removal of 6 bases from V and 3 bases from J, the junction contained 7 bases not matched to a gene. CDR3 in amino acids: CASRHGSGGYTGELFF. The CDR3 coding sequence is TGTGCCAGCAGGCATGGTAGCGGGGGGTACACCGGGGAGCTGTTTTTT.

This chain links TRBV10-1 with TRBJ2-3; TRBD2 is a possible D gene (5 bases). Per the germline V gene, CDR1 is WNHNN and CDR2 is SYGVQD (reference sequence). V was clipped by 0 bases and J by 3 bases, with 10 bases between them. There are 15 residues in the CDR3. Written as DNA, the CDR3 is TGCGCCAGCAGTGAGTCGCGGGTGTCAACAGATACGCAGTATTTT. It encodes CASSESRVSTDTQYF.

CDR3 in DNA: TGTGCCAGCAGCTTAGAGGGACTAGCGGTTTTCACAGATACGCAGTATTTT. Amino acids: CASSLEGLAVFTDTQYF. The chain uses TRBV7-2 and TRBJ2-3, with TRBD2 matching over 11 bases. V lost 1 base and J lost 2; bases outside the gene matches: 5. The germline gives CDR1 SGHTA, CDR2 FQGNSA. This CDR3 comprises 17 residues.

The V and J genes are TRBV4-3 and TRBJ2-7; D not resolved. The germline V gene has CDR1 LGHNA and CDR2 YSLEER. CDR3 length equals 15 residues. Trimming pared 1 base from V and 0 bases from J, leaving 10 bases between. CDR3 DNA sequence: TGCGCCAGCAGCCAAGGGATAGAGTTCTCCTACGAGCAGTACTTC. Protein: CASSQGIEFSYEQYF.

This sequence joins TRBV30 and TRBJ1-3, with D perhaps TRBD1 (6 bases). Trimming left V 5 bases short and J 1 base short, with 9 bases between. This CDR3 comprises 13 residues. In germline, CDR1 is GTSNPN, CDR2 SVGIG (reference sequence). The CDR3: CAWQQGSGNTIYF. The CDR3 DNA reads TGTGCCTGGCAACAGGGATCTGGAAACACCATATATTTT.

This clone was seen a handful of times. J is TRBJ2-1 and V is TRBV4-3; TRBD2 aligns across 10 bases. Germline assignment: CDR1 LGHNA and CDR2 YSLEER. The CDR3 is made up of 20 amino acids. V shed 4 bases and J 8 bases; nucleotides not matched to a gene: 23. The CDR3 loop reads CASSPSAGLADPLRRDEQFF. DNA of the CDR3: TGCGCCAGCAGCCCATCAGCCGGACTAGCGGACCCCTTAAGGAGGGATGAGCAGTTCTTC.

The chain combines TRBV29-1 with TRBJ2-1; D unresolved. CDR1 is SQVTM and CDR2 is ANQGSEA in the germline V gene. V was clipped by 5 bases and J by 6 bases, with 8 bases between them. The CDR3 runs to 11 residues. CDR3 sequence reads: CSVPQGNEQFF. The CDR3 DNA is TGCAGCGTTCCTCAAGGCAATGAGCAGTTCTTC.

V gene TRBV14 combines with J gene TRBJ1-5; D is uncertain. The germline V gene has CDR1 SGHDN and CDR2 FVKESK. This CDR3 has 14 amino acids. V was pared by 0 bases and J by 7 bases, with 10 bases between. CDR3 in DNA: TGTGCCAGCAGCCAAGAGGGTCGAGGACAGCCCCAGCATTTT. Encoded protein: CASSQEGRGQPQHF.

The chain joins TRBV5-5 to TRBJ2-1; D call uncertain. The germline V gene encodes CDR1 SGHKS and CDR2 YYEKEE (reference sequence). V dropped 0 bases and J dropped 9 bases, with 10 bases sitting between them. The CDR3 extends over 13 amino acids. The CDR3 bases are TGTGCCAGCAGCTTGGTGCAAGGGTCTGAGCAGTTCTTC. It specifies CASSLVQGSEQFF.